Below, one T cell receptor beta chain is given with its context. The antigen is not known. The germline CDR1 and CDR2 sequences are SGHNT and YYREEE (reference sequence). Trimming pared 2 bases from V and 1 base from J, leaving 12 bases between. The CDR3 length is 15 residues. This entry belongs to a study of Tregs in tolerant kidney transplant recipients. Some clones are missing from TCRdb's copy, which holds only in-frame ones; the method was immunoSEQ multiplex PCR. There are around 9,800 clones in the sample; 91% occur only once, and more than 4.5% lies in the top ten. The clonotype originates from a human patient who received a combined kidney and bone marrow transplant. The sequences come from Tregs from blood cultured with allogeneic cells, collected before the transplant. V gene TRBV5-4 combines with J gene TRBJ2-5; D might be TRBD1 (5 bases). The CDR3 region has the DNA TGTGCCAGCAGCTTACAGATAGGGGTCCAAGAGACCCAGTACTTC. This sequence encodes CASSLQIGVQETQYF. Variable domain in full (rest from reference TRBV5-4 and TRBJ2-5): ETGVTQSPTHLIKTRGQQVTLRCSSQSGHNTVSWYQQALGQGPQFIFQYYREEENGRGNFPPRFSGLQFPNYSSELNVNALELDDSALYLCASSLQIGVQETQYFGPGTRLLVL.